Below, 27 T cell receptor beta chains from the same sample are listed, as sequenced in a study of Ad26.COV2.S vaccination and SARS-CoV-2 variants. Some clones are missing from TCRdb's copy, which holds only in-frame ones; the method was immunoSEQ multiplex PCR. The data hold some 460,000 clones, with 89% observed a single time. Treatment here: 15 to 20 received Ad26.COV2.S at low or high dose, single or two shots; several received placebo; per-sample allocation not given. Samples were taken on day 63 after the first vaccine or placebo injection. The sequences come from peripheral blood, collected in a trial of Ad26.COV2.S vaccine versus placebo. The receptor source for this set is a person between 18 and 65 years old who received the Ad26.COV2.S COVID-19 vaccine or a placebo.

The V gene is TRBV7-9, the J gene TRBJ1-1; TRBD1 aligns across 7 bases. Trimming took 2 bases from V and 1 from J; bases not matched to a gene: 4. The CDR3 spans 15 residues. CDR1 is SEHNR, CDR2 FQNEAQ, per germline (reference sequence). The CDR3 loop reads CASSLKGTENTEAFF. The CDR3 coding sequence is TGTGCCAGCAGCTTAAAGGGGACAGAGAACACTGAAGCTTTCTTT.

The rearrangement uses TRBV2 and TRBJ2-4; 8 nucleotides agree with TRBD2. The germline V gene has CDR1 SNHLY and CDR2 FYNNEI. The V gene end was trimmed by 4 bases and the J gene end by 1 base; junction bases not matched to a gene: 6. The CDR3 is 16 amino acids. The chain's CDR3 is CASSVWSGSAKNIQYF. As DNA, the CDR3 is TGTGCCAGCAGTGTCTGGAGCGGGAGTGCCAAAAACATTCAGTACTTC.

This chain joins TRBV7-2 and TRBJ2-2; tentatively, D is TRBD1 (7 bases). CDR3 length: 16 residues. The ends were cut back, 3 bases at V and 5 bases at J, with 16 bases in the middle. The V gene's germline CDR1 is SGHTA and CDR2 FQGNSA. The CDR3 DNA follows: TGTGCCAGCAGCTTTGGAGGGACAGCTAGAACCGGGGAGCTGTTTTTT. It specifies CASSFGGTARTGELFF.

The rearrangement uses TRBV6-5 and TRBJ2-1; no firm D call. From germline, CDR1 is MNHEY and CDR2 SVGAGI. The CDR3 length is 15 residues. Trimming removed 0 bases at V and 6 bases at J, with 12 bases between. CDR3 sequence reads: CASSYSRGPFNEQFF. In nucleotides, the CDR3 is TGTGCCAGCAGTTACTCAAGAGGCCCGTTCAATGAGCAGTTCTTC.

The rearrangement joins TRBV7-3 to TRBJ1-1; 7 bases map to TRBD1. Germline V gene lookup returns CDR1 SGHTA and CDR2 FQGTGA. V gave up 5 bases and J gave up 4 bases; unmatched junction bases: 13. The CDR3 covers 16 residues. The CDR3 protein is CASSPTGAWGATEAFF. The CDR3 DNA is TGTGCCAGCAGCCCCACAGGGGCCTGGGGTGCCACTGAAGCTTTCTTT.

There are a few counts of this clone. This chain connects TRBV2 to TRBJ2-4; no clear D gene. V was cut by 7 bases and J by 0 bases, with 10 bases left in between. The length of the CDR3 is 14 residues. Germline assignment: CDR1 SNHLY and CDR2 FYNNEI. DNA of the CDR3: TGTGCCAGCACGGCAGACCTAGCCAAAAACATTCAGTACTTC. The encoded protein is CASTADLAKNIQYF.

The chain joins TRBV7-3 to TRBJ1-1; 8 nucleotides match TRBD1. CDR3 length equals 12 residues. V trimming: 5 bases; J trimming: 12 bases; junction bases outside the gene matches: 8. Germline CDR1 is SGHTA and CDR2 is FQGTGA. The CDR3 spells CASSLTGEETFF. CDR3 sequence (DNA): TGTGCCAGCAGCCTGACAGGGGAGGAGACTTTCTTT.

The chain has TRBV4-2 and TRBJ1-1; a weak D match, TRBD1 (5 bases). The ends were cut back, 0 bases at V and 3 bases at J, with 20 bases in the middle. CDR1 is LGHNA, CDR2 YNFKEQ, per germline. The CDR3 consists of 18 residues. The CDR3 DNA reads TGTGCCAGCAGCCAAGATAAGGACATCCTGTCTAGGGACACTGAAGCTTTCTTT. Its translation is CASSQDKDILSRDTEAFF.

The CDR3 nucleotides are TGTGCCAGCAGCTTAGCTAGCGGGAGTGCTCTGGAAGAGACCCAGTACTTC. Protein sequence: CASSLASGSALEETQYF. The rearrangement uses TRBV7-9 and TRBJ2-5, with 9 bases lining up with TRBD2. In germline, CDR1 is SEHNR, CDR2 FQNEAQ (reference sequence). CDR3 size: 17 residues. V gave up 0 bases and J gave up 3 bases; unmatched junction bases: 8. Full variable domain (remainder filled in from reference TRBV7-9 and TRBJ2-5): DTGVSQNPRHKITKRGQNVTFRCDPISEHNRLYWYRQTLGQGPEFLTYFQNEAQLEKSRLLSDRFSAERPKGSFSTLEIQRTEQGDSAMYLCASSLASGSALEETQYFGPGTRLLVL.

The chain combines TRBV11-2 with TRBJ1-2; 7 nucleotides align to TRBD1. The CDR3 sequence is 15 residues long. With V trimmed by 1 base and J by 5 bases, 7 bases remained unmatched. Germline V lookup: CDR1 SGHAT, CDR2 FQNNGV. CDR3 sequence: CASSLGGQAIYGYTF. As DNA, the CDR3 is TGTGCCAGCAGCTTAGGAGGACAGGCGATATATGGCTACACCTTC.

The V call is TRBV5-5, the J call TRBJ2-1; TRBD1 is a possible D gene (6 bases). The germline CDR1 and CDR2 sequences are SGHKS and YYEKEE (reference sequence). Trimming shortened V by 3 bases and J by 3 bases, and 16 bases separated the two germline ends. The CDR3 sequence is 16 residues long. In nucleotides, the CDR3 is TGTGCCAGCAGCTCCAGGGCTGCGACAGGCTACAATGAGCAGTTCTTC. Its protein is CASSSRAATGYNEQFF.

This clone was seen at least ten times. The chain uses TRBV6-2 or TRBV6-3 and TRBJ2-5; 8 bases line up with TRBD1. Losses at the gene ends were 3 bases for V and 5 bases for J; bases not matched to a gene: 11. This CDR3 comprises 16 residues. The germline V gene encodes CDR1 MNHEY and CDR2 SVGEGT. The chain's CDR3 is CASSYTSPGQGETQYF. The CDR3 DNA reads as TGTGCCAGCAGTTATACCTCACCCGGACAGGGCGAGACCCAGTACTTC.

There are a few counts of this clone. V is TRBV7-2 and J is TRBJ1-5, with D tentatively TRBD1 (6 bases). The CDR3 has 16 residues. V gave up 2 bases and J gave up 6 bases, with 17 bases separating them. Germline V CDR1 and CDR2: SGHTA, FQGNSA. CDR3 in amino acids: CASSLRATGGGQPQHF. The CDR3 DNA is TGTGCCAGCAGCTTAAGGGCGACAGGAGGGGGTCAGCCCCAGCATTTT.

As to this clone: The junction departs from germline at one end; a sequencing error may be responsible. V and J are TRBV7-7 and TRBJ2-5, with 8 bases that match TRBD1. This CDR3 is 19 amino acids long. Germline CDR1 and CDR2: SSHAT and FNYEAQ (reference sequence). CDR3 nucleotides: TGTGCTAGCAGCACGGCCCCTAGTACAGGGGGAGACTACCAAGAGACCCAGTACTTC. It encodes CASSTAPSTGGDYQETQYF.

Here the CDR3 reads CASSRNARDRAAFF. DNA of the CDR3: TGTGCCAGCAGCCGAAATGCCCGGGACAGGGCAGCTTTCTTT. J is TRBJ1-1 and V is TRBV7-9, with TRBD1 matching over 9 bases. The V and J ends lost 5 bases and 10 bases, in that order; junction bases with no gene match: 11. The CDR3 has 14 residues. The V gene's germline CDR1 is SEHNR and CDR2 FQNEAQ (reference sequence).

The V call is TRBV18, the J call TRBJ2-2, with D possibly TRBD1 on 5 matching bases. This CDR3 has 14 residues. V dropped 10 bases and J dropped 2 bases, with 14 bases sitting between them. Per germline, CDR1 KGHSH and CDR2 LQKENI. The CDR3 DNA reads as TGTGCCACCCAGGACACAAAAAACACCGGGGAGCTGTTTTTT. Translating it yields CATQDTKNTGELFF. Together with reference TRBV18 and TRBJ2-2, the CDR3 gives the full variable domain: NAGVMQNPRHLVRRRGQEARLRCSPMKGHSHVYWYRQLPEEGLKFMVYLQKENIIDESGMPKERFSAEFPKEGPSILRIQQVVRGDSAAYFCATQDTKNTGELFFGEGSRLTVL.

This clone has more than one count but fewer than ten. J is TRBJ1-5 and V is TRBV7-8, with D uncertain. Trimming cost V 1 base and J 5 bases, with 9 bases left between them. Germline CDR1 reads SGHVS; CDR2 reads FQNEAQ. This CDR3 is built from 14 residues. The CDR3 DNA sequence: TGTGCCAGCAGCTTAGAAGCTTTCTATCAGCCCCAGCATTTT. This gives the protein CASSLEAFYQPQHF.

V and J are TRBV11-3 and TRBJ2-3, with 8 bases that match TRBD2. V gave up 5 bases and J gave up 2 bases; unmatched junction bases: 15. The CDR3 consists of 18 residues. CDR1 and CDR2 from the germline V gene are SGHNT and YENEEA. The CDR3 loop reads CASSPKSGLASTTDTQYF. In nucleotides, the CDR3 is TGTGCCAGCAGCCCAAAGAGCGGACTAGCCTCAACCACAGATACGCAGTATTTT.

The chain employs TRBV18 and TRBJ2-3; 10 bases are shared with TRBD1. The germline gives CDR1 KGHSH, CDR2 LQKENI. Losses at the gene ends were 6 bases for V and 5 bases for J; bases not matched to a gene: 8. The CDR3 runs to 15 residues. The CDR3 nucleotides read TGTGCCAGCTCCCCCGGGACAGGGGTTGGAGATACGCAGTATTTT. This gives the protein CASSPGTGVGDTQYF.

V gene TRBV19 combines with J gene TRBJ1-2; the D gene is possibly TRBD1 (5 bases). This CDR3 comprises 14 residues. The V end was cut by 7 bases, the J end by 4 bases, with 16 bases between. The germline V gene encodes CDR1 LNHDA and CDR2 SQIVND (reference sequence). The chain's CDR3 is CASTQHGTGYGYTF. In DNA, the CDR3 is TGTGCCAGTACCCAACACGGGACGGGCTATGGCTACACCTTC. Full variable domain (outside the CDR3, taken from reference TRBV19 and TRBJ1-2): DGGITQSPKYLFRKEGQNVTLSCEQNLNHDAMYWYRQDPGQGLRLIYYSQIVNDFQKGDIAEGYSVSREKKESFPLTVTSAQKNPTAFYLCASTQHGTGYGYTFGSGTRLTVV.

The gene calls are TRBV4-3 and TRBJ2-3; a possible D gene is TRBD1 (6 bases). Germline V gene lookup returns CDR1 LGHNA and CDR2 YSLEER. CDR3 length: 14 residues. Trimming took off 3 bases at V and 8 bases at J, with 15 bases between the two ends. In DNA, the CDR3 is TGCGCCAGCAGCCAGGGGGTCATACAGGGTACGCAGTATTTT. Translating gives CASSQGVIQGTQYF.

The V and J genes are TRBV9 and TRBJ1-1; D might be TRBD1 (6 bases). V was shortened by 0 bases and J by 7 bases, with 10 bases between the two germline ends. The germline V gene has CDR1 SGDLS and CDR2 YYNGEE. The CDR3 is 13 residues long. The CDR3 DNA follows: TGTGCCAGCAGCGTAGAGGACAGAAATGAAGCTTTCTTT. Amino acid sequence: CASSVEDRNEAFF.

The rearrangement joins TRBV9 to TRBJ2-7, with 8 bases that match TRBD1. Germline V gene sequence: CDR1 SGDLS, CDR2 YYNGEE. This CDR3 contains 14 residues. J gave up 4 bases and V 4 bases, and 7 bases lay outside the gene matches. As DNA, the CDR3 is TGTGCCAGCAGCCCGAAGGACAGGGTGTACGAGCAGTACTTC. Its translation: CASSPKDRVYEQYF.

The V gene is TRBV9, the J gene TRBJ2-5; 7 bases are a match to TRBD2. Germline trimming cut 2 bases from V and 2 bases from J; bases unmatched to any gene: 3. The CDR3 runs 14 residues. Germline assignment: CDR1 SGDLS and CDR2 YYNGEE. CDR3 sequence reads: CASSVSGGQETQYF. As DNA, the CDR3 is TGTGCCAGCAGCGTTTCCGGGGGGCAAGAGACCCAGTACTTC.

The rearrangement links TRBV28 to TRBJ1-5, with D unclear. Germline CDR1 MDHEN, CDR2 SYDVKM. The ends were cut back, 3 bases at V and 3 bases at J, with 9 bases in the middle. CDR3 length: 14 amino acids. The CDR3 DNA sequence: TGTGCCAGCAGTTTCTTACAGACCAATCAGCCCCAGCATTTT. Amino acid sequence: CASSFLQTNQPQHF.

The chain joins TRBV5-4 to TRBJ1-2; D is possibly TRBD1 (6 bases). Between the trimmed V and J ends, which lost 1 base and 4 bases, there was a span of 20 bases. The germline gives CDR1 SGHNT, CDR2 YYREEE (reference sequence). The CDR3 covers 17 residues. The CDR3 region has the DNA TGTGCCAGCAGCTTGACCCCGCTCGAAGGGGGACTCTATGGCTACACCTTC. Amino acid sequence: CASSLTPLEGGLYGYTF.

The rearrangement uses TRBV2 and TRBJ1-4; no firm D call. Germline values: CDR1 SNHLY, CDR2 FYNNEI. The V end was cut by 8 bases, the J end by 4 bases, with 17 bases between. The length of the CDR3 is 15 residues. CDR3 sequence (DNA): TGTGCCAGCCTAGAGGAGTTCCCCAATAATGAAAAACTGTTTTTT. Protein sequence: CASLEEFPNNEKLFF.